This T cell receptor (beta chain) was identified in a study of blood T cells in healthy people across ages. The study's findings and limits: A conclusive naive versus antigen-experienced comparison was prevented by the unsorted PBMCs. The unknown donor CMV status may have confounded expanded clonotype changes.

Every sample yielded at least 6.5 million isolated PBMCs. The CDR3 extends over 12 amino acids. Trimming took off 6 bases at V and 4 bases at J, with 13 bases between the two ends. Germline CDR1 reads DFQATT; CDR2 reads SNEGSKA (reference sequence). A second roughly 7 to 11 cycle PCR used barcoded and J-beta primers. Tagging of each cDNA molecule was performed by a template-switch adaptor with 12 random nucleotides. MiXCR, run by TCRdb on the 5' RACE reads, gives a single entry per CDR3 protein. The table shows about 1.4 million distinct CDR3 sequences, with approximately 59% occurring only once. On this clonotype itself: Antigen: not known.

The specimen was blood. The TCR sequence derives from a man between 18 and 29 years old in good health. The V gene is TRBV20-1, the J gene TRBJ2-7; D perhaps matches TRBD2 (5 bases). The CDR3 region is CSARLPSYEQYF. The DNA of the CDR3 is TGCAGTGCCCGACTACCCTCGTACGAGCAGTACTTC.